The 16 T cell receptor beta chains presented below share a single source sample, sequenced in a study of low-dose radiotherapy and immunotherapy resistance in tumors. Alpha- and beta-chain coverage of first-strand cDNA came from TRAV- and TRBV-specific primers. The authors amplified TCRs for approximately 18 PCR cycles with a constant-region primer and a V-primer adapter. MiXCR was run by TCRdb on the reads, yielding one entry per CDR3 protein. The table shows some 15,000 distinct CDR3 sequences, with roughly 48% occurring only once. Receptors originate from a human donor with advanced metastatic prostate, ovarian, gallbladder or colorectal cancer (not recorded which). This table probably holds off-target reads from a library built for another chain.

The chain employs TRBV29-1 and TRBJ2-7, with 12 bases aligning to TRBD1. The trim removed 6 bases at V and 7 bases at J, leaving 7 bases unmatched. Germline V gene sequence: CDR1 SQVTM, CDR2 ANQGSEA. The CDR3 is 13 residues long. In DNA, the CDR3 is TGCAGCGTACCGGGACAGGGGGCGCTTGAGCAGTACTTC. Its translation is CSVPGQGALEQYF.

The chain links TRBV2 to TRBJ1-4; TRBD1 might be the D (5 bases). Trimming removed 5 bases at V and 1 base at J, with 11 bases between. Germline-derived CDR1 and CDR2 are SNHLY and FYNNEI. The CDR3 spans 15 residues. This chain's CDR3 is CASSPLGVTNEKLFF. CDR3 nucleotide sequence: TGTGCCAGCAGTCCCCTGGGGGTAACTAATGAAAAACTGTTTTTT.

This clonotype showed up just a few times. The chain uses TRBV2 and TRBJ2-7, with 9 nucleotides matching TRBD1. The length of the CDR3 is 15 residues. Trimming at V came to 7 bases and at J to 0 bases, leaving 7 bases not matched to a gene. Germline V gene lookup returns CDR1 SNHLY and CDR2 FYNNEI. In DNA form, the CDR3 reads TGTGCCAGCACCCCGGACAGGGGCCTCTCCTACGAGCAGTACTTC. It translates to CASTPDRGLSYEQYF.

The J gene is TRBJ2-1, the V gene TRBV5-1, with 8 bases identical to TRBD1. Trimming took 0 bases from V and 8 from J; bases not matched to a gene: 4. CDR3 length equals 14 residues. Germline values: CDR1 SGHRS, CDR2 YFSETQ. The CDR3 region is CASSLDRGVHEQFF. The CDR3 DNA follows: TGCGCCAGCAGCTTGGACAGGGGGGTGCATGAGCAGTTCTTC.

This clonotype was found a few times. This chain links TRBV5-1 with TRBJ2-4, with D possibly TRBD1 on 6 matching bases. The germline V gene has CDR1 SGHRS and CDR2 YFSETQ. This CDR3 spans 15 amino acids. With 3 bases removed from V and 1 base from J, the gap between germline ends came to 11 bases. CDR3 in amino acids: CASSSQGEAKNIQYF. The CDR3 DNA reads TGCGCCAGCAGCTCACAGGGTGAGGCCAAAAACATTCAGTACTTC. Using reference TRBV5-1 and TRBJ2-4 for the parts outside the CDR3, the full variable domain is KAGVTQTPRYLIKTRGQQVTLSCSPISGHRSVSWYQQTPGQGLQFLFEYFSETQRNKGNFPGRFSGRQFSNSRSEMNVSTLELGDSALYLCASSSQGEAKNIQYFGAGTRLSVL.

This clonotype was detected only a few times. The V and J genes are TRBV4-1 and TRBJ1-3; D gene uncertain. The length of the CDR3 is 14 residues. V lost 1 base to trimming and J lost 0 bases, with 4 bases between them. Germline lookup yields CDR1 MGHRA and CDR2 YSYEKL. The CDR3 region has the DNA TGCGCCAGCAGCCAAGCGAGCTCTGGAAACACCATATATTTT. As protein: CASSQASSGNTIYF.

The chain is built from TRBV12-3 or TRBV12-4 and TRBJ2-3; D possibly corresponds to TRBD1 (6 bases). This CDR3 has 14 amino acids. V was pared by 7 bases and J by 0 bases, with 11 bases between. CDR3 amino acids: CASITGTSTDTQYF. The DNA of the CDR3 is TGTGCCAGCATCACCGGGACAAGCACAGATACGCAGTATTTT.

This clonotype was seen a handful of times. V and J are TRBV5-6 and TRBJ1-2; 7 bases map to TRBD1. V was clipped by 4 bases and J by 8 bases; unmatched bases: 8. This CDR3 contains 13 residues. Germline V gives CDR1 SGHDT, CDR2 YYEEEE. CDR3: CASSLTGWEGYTF. In nucleotides, the CDR3 is TGTGCCAGCAGCCTGACAGGGTGGGAGGGCTACACCTTC.

The chain combines TRBV5-4 with TRBJ2-5, with D tentatively TRBD1 or TRBD2 (5 bases each). This CDR3 contains 16 residues. CDR1 is SGHNT and CDR2 is YYREEE in the germline V gene (reference sequence). The V end lost 3 bases, the J end lost 6 bases, and 21 bases lay between the germline ends. CDR3 DNA: TGTGCCAGCAGCTCTACAGGTCCCGGGGCCGAGAAGACCCAGTACTTC. This encodes CASSSTGPGAEKTQYF.

There are a few counts of this clonotype. The chain couples TRBV12-3 or TRBV12-4 to TRBJ2-5; D may be TRBD1 (5 bases). V dropped 5 bases and J dropped 5 bases, with 21 bases sitting between them. The CDR3 length is 16 residues. This CDR3 is CASSRALDQGWETQYF. The CDR3 DNA reads TGTGCCAGCAGTCGGGCCTTGGACCAGGGATGGGAGACCCAGTACTTC.

This clonotype was seen a handful of times. The chain is built from TRBV11-2 and TRBJ2-2; TRBD2 aligns across 14 bases. The CDR3 is 20 residues long. V shed 6 bases and J 0 bases; nucleotides not matched to a gene: 12. Germline lookup yields CDR1 SGHAT and CDR2 FQNNGV. Here the CDR3 reads CASRQYGTSGGQTNTGELFF. The CDR3 DNA follows: TGTGCCAGCAGGCAATATGGGACTAGCGGGGGCCAGACGAACACCGGGGAGCTGTTTTTT.

This clonotype has just a few counts. The chain uses TRBV5-1 and TRBJ2-3; D not resolved. Deletions cut 2 bases from V and 0 bases from J, with 16 bases between. The CDR3 is 17 amino acids. Per germline, CDR1 SGHRS and CDR2 YFSETQ. The CDR3 spells CASSLIGGGISTDTQYF. The CDR3 DNA is TGCGCCAGCAGCTTAATAGGTGGTGGAATTAGCACAGATACGCAGTATTTT.

The chain combines TRBV4-3 with TRBJ1-4, with D possibly matching TRBD1 (6 bases). Germline CDR1 LGHNA, CDR2 YSLEER. V was shortened by 0 bases and J by 8 bases, with 13 bases between the two germline ends. This CDR3 has 15 amino acids. The CDR3 bases are TGCGCCAGCAGCCAAGAAGCCACAGGGAGAGAAAAACTGTTTTTT. Translating it yields CASSQEATGREKLFF.

This clonotype appeared a few times. The chain carries TRBV15 and TRBJ2-5; no firm D call. The germline CDR1 and CDR2 sequences are LNHNV and YYDKDF (reference sequence). V was clipped by 0 bases and J by 14 bases, with 13 bases between them. CDR3 length equals 12 residues. The DNA of the CDR3 is TGTGCCACCAGCAGAGATCGAGGAGTCCTCTACTTC. This encodes CATSRDRGVLYF.

The table lists this clonotype with a few counts. The gene calls are TRBV20-1 and TRBJ2-2, with 7 bases that match TRBD2. Germline V gene sequence: CDR1 DFQATT, CDR2 SNEGSKA (reference sequence). The V and J ends lost 4 bases and 7 bases, in that order; junction bases with no gene match: 12. The CDR3 covers 15 residues. The CDR3 sequence: CSAKSAGEDYGELFF. The CDR3 nucleotides are TGCAGTGCTAAGTCCGCGGGGGAGGATTACGGGGAGCTGTTTTTT.

The rearrangement links TRBV28 to TRBJ1-5, with D tentatively TRBD1 (6 bases). The germline CDR1 and CDR2 sequences are MDHEN and SYDVKM. The CDR3 loop spans 14 amino acids. V gave up 5 bases and J gave up 6 bases, with 14 bases separating them. CDR3 in DNA: TGTGCCAGCAGTCCCTCTGGAGGGGGTCAGCCCCAGCATTTT. Translated: CASSPSGGGQPQHF.